The 19 T cell receptor beta chains below were found in one sample sequenced in a study of blood T cells in healthy people across ages. It was with a sample-barcoded 5' primer and a J-beta primer mix that a second PCR of roughly 7 to 12 cycles was run. MiXCR, run by TCRdb on the 5' RACE reads, gives a single entry per CDR3 protein. Here the sample spans under 750,000 distinct CDR3 sequences, around 48% being singletons. Material: blood. These TCRs come from a man of 80 years or more in good health.

This clonotype was found a few times. The rearrangement joins TRBV12-3 or TRBV12-4 to TRBJ2-5, with 9 bases lining up with TRBD2. This CDR3 has 14 amino acids. V was clipped by 0 bases and J by 7 bases; unmatched bases: 3. In DNA, the CDR3 is TGTGCCAGCAGTTTAGCGGTTAGCGGGGGGACCCAGTACTTC. Amino acid sequence: CASSLAVSGGTQYF.

This clonotype was recorded a few times. Here the CDR3 reads CASSLVPGTDCEQYF. The CDR3 DNA reads as TGCGCCAGCAGCTTGGTCCCCGGGACGGACTGCGAGCAGTACTTC. The V call is TRBV5-1, the J call TRBJ2-7; D assignment may be TRBD1 or TRBD2 (5 bases each). Germline V gives CDR1 SGHRS, CDR2 YFSETQ. The CDR3 contains 15 residues. V shed 0 bases and J shed 6 bases, with 16 bases lying between them. The full variable domain, its missing parts supplied by reference TRBV5-1 and TRBJ2-7, is KAGVTQTPRYLIKTRGQQVTLSCSPISGHRSVSWYQQTPGQGLQFLFEYFSETQRNKGNFPGRFSGRQFSNSRSEMNVSTLELGDSALYLCASSLVPGTDCEQYFGPGTRLTVT.

V and J are TRBV18 and TRBJ2-7; D remains ambiguous. The germline V gene encodes CDR1 KGHSH and CDR2 LQKENI. This CDR3 is built from 13 residues. Deletions cut 0 bases from V and 7 bases from J, with 10 bases between. CDR3 sequence: CASSPPGPREQYF. The CDR3 nucleotides are TGTGCCAGCTCACCACCAGGGCCTAGGGAGCAGTACTTC.

The J gene is TRBJ2-3, the V gene TRBV7-9; a weak D match, TRBD1 (6 bases). Trimming shortened V by 8 bases and J by 2 bases, and 14 bases separated the two germline ends. The CDR3 is made up of 14 amino acids. Germline V gene data show CDR1 as SEHNR and CDR2 as FQNEAQ (reference sequence). The DNA of the CDR3 is TGTGCCAGCGGGTGGACAGTCCCCACAGATACGCAGTATTTT. This sequence encodes CASGWTVPTDTQYF.

The chain combines TRBV29-1 with TRBJ1-1, with TRBD1 matching 8 bases. Germline V gene sequence: CDR1 SQVTM, CDR2 ANQGSEA. There are 12 residues in the CDR3. The V and J ends lost 7 bases and 4 bases, in that order; junction bases with no gene match: 5. Written as DNA, the CDR3 is TGCAGCGGTAACAGGGGGGGCACTGAAGCTTTCTTT. This translates into CSGNRGGTEAFF.

The V gene is TRBV5-1, the J gene TRBJ1-4; D ambiguous. V was cut by 4 bases and J by 7 bases, with 17 bases left in between. The V gene's germline CDR1 is SGHRS and CDR2 YFSETQ. The CDR3 is 15 amino acids. In DNA form, the CDR3 reads TGCGCCAGCAGCCAGAAGCGGGAGGTTGGTGAAAAACTGTTTTTT. The encoded protein is CASSQKREVGEKLFF.

The chain joins TRBV12-3 or TRBV12-4 to TRBJ2-4; TRBD2 aligns across 7 bases. The end of the DNA is better explained by TRBJ2-7, so the J call may be wrong. This CDR3 is built from 15 residues. In DNA form, the CDR3 reads TGTGCCAGCAGTTTGAGGGGCGGGGGAACCTACGAGCAGTACTTC. This translates into CASSLRGGGTYEQYF.

In this sample, this clonotype turned up a few times. J is TRBJ2-4 and V is TRBV20-1; 8 nucleotides align to TRBD1. The DNA end is more similar to TRBJ2-7, so the J call may be wrong. The germline CDR1 and CDR2 sequences are DFQATT and SNEGSKA (reference sequence). The CDR3 contains 14 residues. The CDR3 nucleotides read TGCAGTGCCCAGGGGGCCCGGAATTCCTACGAGCAGTACTTC. It yields the protein CSAQGARNSYEQYF.

This clonotype was picked up many times. CDR3 nucleotide sequence: TGTGCCAGCAGCTTGGCTCGGGACAGGGGAACGGACGAGCAGTACTTC. It is translated as CASSLARDRGTDEQYF. The V gene is TRBV5-6, the J gene TRBJ2-7; 10 nucleotides line up with TRBD1. Losses at the gene ends were 0 bases for V and 5 bases for J; bases not matched to a gene: 8. CDR3 length: 16 amino acids. From germline, CDR1 is SGHDT and CDR2 YYEEEE.

This clonotype appeared a few times. The rearrangement uses TRBV29-1 and TRBJ1-1; the match to TRBD1 covers 8 bases. This CDR3 has 13 residues. The germline gives CDR1 SQVTM, CDR2 ANQGSEA. Trimming removed 2 bases from V and 4 bases from J; junction bases left unmatched: 3. Here the CDR3 reads CSVESRGLTEAFF. As DNA, the CDR3 is TGCAGCGTTGAATCCAGGGGGCTCACTGAAGCTTTCTTT.

This clonotype was detected only a few times. V gene TRBV7-9 combines with J gene TRBJ2-7; D gene ambiguous. This CDR3 contains 13 residues. The germline V gene has CDR1 SEHNR and CDR2 FQNEAQ (reference sequence). The V and J ends lost 8 bases and 6 bases respectively, with 17 bases between them. The CDR3 nucleotides read TGTGCCAGCGGCCTACAGAGATCGAGCGAGCAGTACTTC. Residues: CASGLQRSSEQYF.

The chain combines TRBV14 with TRBJ1-1, with D unresolved. The CDR3 extends over 15 amino acids. V lost 0 bases and J 0 bases, leaving 8 bases between the germline ends. Per the germline V gene, CDR1 is SGHDN and CDR2 is FVKESK. As DNA, the CDR3 is TGTGCCAGCAGCCAAGACCCGGCGATGAACACTGAAGCTTTCTTT. This sequence encodes CASSQDPAMNTEAFF. Based on the CDR3 plus reference TRBV14 and TRBJ1-1, the full variable domain is EAGVTQFPSHSVIEKGQTVTLRCDPISGHDNLYWYRRVMGKEIKFLLHFVKESKQDESGMPNNRFLAERTGGTYSTLKVQPAELEDSGVYFCASSQDPAMNTEAFFGQGTRLTVV.

The gene calls are TRBV7-2 and TRBJ2-5; possibly TRBD2 for D (5 bases). The V and J ends lost 5 bases and 2 bases respectively, with 12 bases between them. Germline CDR1 and CDR2: SGHTA and FQGNSA. The CDR3 runs to 14 residues. The CDR3 sequence: CASSQRTEQETQYF. The CDR3 region has the DNA TGTGCCAGCAGCCAAAGGACTGAACAAGAGACCCAGTACTTC.

The V gene is TRBV5-1, the J gene TRBJ1-1; no clear D. V dropped 1 base and J dropped 0 bases, with 7 bases sitting between them. CDR3 length: 14 residues. Germline values: CDR1 SGHRS, CDR2 YFSETQ. CDR3 residues: CASSLTALNTEAFF. CDR3 nucleotide sequence: TGCGCCAGCAGCTTGACAGCCTTGAACACTGAAGCTTTCTTT.

This clonotype was found a few times. The V gene is TRBV11-2, the J gene TRBJ2-1; D remains ambiguous. The V end was cut by 2 bases, the J end by 0 bases, with 5 bases between. Looked up from germline, CDR1 is SGHAT and CDR2 is FQNNGV. The CDR3 sequence is 14 residues long. The CDR3 DNA follows: TGTGCCAGCAGCTTAATAAGCTCCTACAATGAGCAGTTCTTC. Translating gives CASSLISSYNEQFF.

In this sample, this clonotype turned up a few times. The V call is TRBV21-1, the J call TRBJ2-4; the table names TRBD2, a call not compared with the DNA. TRBV21-1 is assigned pseudogene status. The CDR3 contains 18 residues. The CDR3 DNA reads TGTGCCAGCAGCAGGGGACTAGCGGGAGGGCGCGCCAAAAACATTCAGTACTTC. It translates to CASSRGLAGGRAKNIQYF.

The J gene is TRBJ2-5, the V gene TRBV6-5; no definite D call. Trimming pared 2 bases from V and 11 bases from J, leaving 9 bases between. The CDR3 is 11 residues long. Germline V gene lookup returns CDR1 MNHEY and CDR2 SVGAGI. The CDR3 loop reads CASSYGNVQYF. CDR3 nucleotides: TGTGCCAGCAGTTACGGGAATGTGCAGTACTTC.

This clonotype was counted a few times. CDR3 residues: CAISERQTSKDEQYF. The DNA of the CDR3 is TGTGCCATCAGTGAGCGCCAGACTAGTAAGGATGAGCAGTACTTC. The rearrangement links TRBV10-3 to TRBJ2-5, with a weak D call TRBD2 (6 bases). The CDR3 runs to 15 residues. Germline-derived CDR1 and CDR2 are ENHRY and SYGVKD. Trimming left V 2 bases short and J 11 bases short, with 21 bases between.

CDR3 sequence (DNA): TGCAGTGCTAGAGCCCCGACAGGGGTTGGGACCGGGGAGCTGTTTTTT. This sequence encodes CSARAPTGVGTGELFF. This chain connects TRBV20-1 to TRBJ2-2; 8 positions agree with TRBD1. This CDR3 is 16 amino acids long. CDR1 DFQATT and CDR2 SNEGSKA come from the germline V gene (reference sequence). The V and J ends lost 1 base and 5 bases, in that order; junction bases with no gene match: 9.